This section outlines one T cell receptor beta chain sequence together with its context. PCR was performed using 60 Vbeta and 13 Jbeta primers. Measured with immunoSEQ multiplex PCR; TCRdb has only the in-frame clones, and not every one. The sample carries roughly 190,000 clones, about 9% recorded once. Germline V CDR1 and CDR2: SEHNR, FQNEAQ (reference sequence). This CDR3 region has 15 residues. Trimming removed 4 bases at V and 0 bases at J, with 12 bases between. This record belongs to a study of cytomegalovirus exposure and HLA in healthy donors. Study summary: Around 180 million T cells yielded around 120 million unique TCR beta sequences in earlier analysis. Among the 400 or so donors who were genotyped, roughly 76% fell in the genetic ancestry cluster that is associated with self-reported Caucasian donors.

Donors sampled were nominally healthy, though unrecorded immune exposures were likely. The chain links TRBV7-9 to TRBJ1-1, with D perhaps matching TRBD1 (6 bases). The receptor was isolated from a woman in her thirties in good health and CMV-seropositive. The sequenced material came from PBMCs. CDR3 residues: CASSSWTDMNTEAFF. For the CDR3, the DNA is TGTGCCAGCAGCTCGTGGACAGATATGAACACTGAAGCTTTCTTT.